These T cell receptor beta chains were read from a single sample in a study of cytomegalovirus exposure and HLA in healthy donors. Sequenced by immunoSEQ multiplex PCR; TCRdb stores in-frame clones only, minus some. Here the sample spans about 140,000 clones, just under 70% being singletons. Sequencing input: PBMCs. The receptors come from a man in his fifties or sixties in good health and CMV-seronegative. The conserved cysteine and the conserved F or W are not part of the CDR3 here.

j_call,v_call,cdr3_aa
TRBJ2-7,TRBV11-2,ASSKAHSYEQY
TRBJ2-7,TRBV7-8,ASSLGGWELAYEQY
TRBJ1-6,TRBV14,ASSQAGLNSPLH
TRBJ2-3,TRBV30,AWSDQSVAGITDTQY
TRBJ2-5,TRBV5-1,ASSLAVLAGVGETQY
TRBJ2-7,TRBV9,ASSVDGRSGSHEQY
TRBJ1-1,TRBV14,ASSLLGNPGGDTEAF
TRBJ2-5,TRBV14,ASSQLAAQETQY
TRBJ1-5,TRBV11-2,ASSPLTGGEEPQH
TRBJ2-7,TRBV30,ATQRQADSYEQY
TRBJ2-5,TRBV6-6,ASSPGLAEQETQY
TRBJ1-6,TRBV14,ASSRYRGPNSPLH
TRBJ2-3,TRBV2,ASSPGGRTDTQY
TRBJ2-2,TRBV7-3,ASSRTVSGGGELF
TRBJ1-4,TRBV29-1,SVSRGAANEKLF
TRBJ2-7,TRBV5-6,ASSSPGQGGYEQY